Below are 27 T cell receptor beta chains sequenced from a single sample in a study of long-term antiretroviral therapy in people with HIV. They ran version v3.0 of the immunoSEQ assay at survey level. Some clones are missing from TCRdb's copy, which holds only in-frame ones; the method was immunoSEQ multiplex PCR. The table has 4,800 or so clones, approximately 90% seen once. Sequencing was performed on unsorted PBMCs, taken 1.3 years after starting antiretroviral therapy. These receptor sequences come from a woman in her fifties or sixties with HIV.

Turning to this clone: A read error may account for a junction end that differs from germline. The CDR3 region is CASGWPGPAF. The CDR3 DNA reads as TGTGCTAGTGGTTGGCCGGGTCCGGCCTTC. The rearrangement links TRBV12-5 to TRBJ1-2, with D hard to call. From germline, CDR1 is LGHNT and CDR2 FRNRAP. The CDR3 extends over 10 amino acids.

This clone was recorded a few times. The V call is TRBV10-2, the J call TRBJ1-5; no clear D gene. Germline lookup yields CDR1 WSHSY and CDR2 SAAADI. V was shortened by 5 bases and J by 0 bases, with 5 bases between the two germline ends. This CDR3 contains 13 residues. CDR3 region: CASSQYSNQPQHF. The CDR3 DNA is TGCGCCAGCAGTCAGTATAGCAATCAGCCCCAGCATTTT.

CDR3 in amino acids: CASSSSWDSEQFF. CDR3 coding DNA: TGTGCCAGCAGCTCCTCGTGGGACAGTGAGCAGTTCTTC. The V and J genes are TRBV5-4 and TRBJ2-1; TRBD1 aligns across 7 bases. The CDR3 sequence is 13 residues long. Germline lookup yields CDR1 SGHNT and CDR2 YYREEE (reference sequence). J lost 9 bases, V lost 3 bases, and 6 bases had no gene match.

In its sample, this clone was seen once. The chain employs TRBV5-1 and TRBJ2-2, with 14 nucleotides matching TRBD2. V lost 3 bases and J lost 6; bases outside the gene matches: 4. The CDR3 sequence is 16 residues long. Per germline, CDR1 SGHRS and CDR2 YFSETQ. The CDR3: CASSYTGLAGAGELFF. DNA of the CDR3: TGCGCCAGCAGCTACACGGGACTAGCGGGGGCCGGGGAGCTGTTTTTT.

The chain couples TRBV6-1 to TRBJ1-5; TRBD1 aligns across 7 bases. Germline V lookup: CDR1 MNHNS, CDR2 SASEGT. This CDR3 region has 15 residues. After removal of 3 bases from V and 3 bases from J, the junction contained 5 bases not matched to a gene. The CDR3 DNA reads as TGTGCCAGCAGTGATGCACAGGGGAACAATCAGCCCCAGCATTTT. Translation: CASSDAQGNNQPQHF.

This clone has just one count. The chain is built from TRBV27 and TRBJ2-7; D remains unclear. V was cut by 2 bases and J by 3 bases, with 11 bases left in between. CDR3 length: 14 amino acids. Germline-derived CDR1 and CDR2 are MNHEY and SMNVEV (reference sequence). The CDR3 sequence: CASSLKAKDYEQYF. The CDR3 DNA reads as TGTGCCAGCAGTTTAAAGGCAAAGGACTACGAGCAGTACTTC.

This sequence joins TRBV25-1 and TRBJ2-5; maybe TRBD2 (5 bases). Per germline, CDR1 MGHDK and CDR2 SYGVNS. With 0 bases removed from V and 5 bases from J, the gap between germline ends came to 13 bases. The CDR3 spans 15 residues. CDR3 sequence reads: CASSEYGGGGETQYF. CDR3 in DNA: TGTGCCAGCAGTGAATATGGAGGAGGCGGCGAGACCCAGTACTTC.

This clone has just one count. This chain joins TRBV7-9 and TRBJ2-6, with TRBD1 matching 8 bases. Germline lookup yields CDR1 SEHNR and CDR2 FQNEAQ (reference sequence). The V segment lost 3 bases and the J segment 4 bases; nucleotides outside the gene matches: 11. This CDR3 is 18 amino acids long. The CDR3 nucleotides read TGTGCCAGCAGCTTCCCCGGGACAGGCCCGAGGGGGGCCAACGTCCTGACTTTC. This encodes CASSFPGTGPRGANVLTF.

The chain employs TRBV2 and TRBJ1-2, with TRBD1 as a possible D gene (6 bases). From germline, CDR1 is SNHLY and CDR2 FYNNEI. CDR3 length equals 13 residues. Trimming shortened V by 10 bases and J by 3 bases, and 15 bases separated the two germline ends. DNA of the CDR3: TGTGCCATCCTGGACAGTTCCTACTATGGCTACACCTTC. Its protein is CAILDSSYYGYTF.

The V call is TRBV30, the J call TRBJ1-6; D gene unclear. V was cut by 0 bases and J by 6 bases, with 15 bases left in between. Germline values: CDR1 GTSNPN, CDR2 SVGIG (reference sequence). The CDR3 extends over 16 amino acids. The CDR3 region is CAWSVHLGVGNSPLHF. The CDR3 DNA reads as TGTGCCTGGAGTGTACATCTTGGGGTGGGTAATTCACCCCTCCACTTT.

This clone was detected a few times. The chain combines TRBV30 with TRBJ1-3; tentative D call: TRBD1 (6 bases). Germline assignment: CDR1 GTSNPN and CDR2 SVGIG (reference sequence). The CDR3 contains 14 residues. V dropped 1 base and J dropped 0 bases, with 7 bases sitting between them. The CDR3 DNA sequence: TGTGCCTGGAGTGACAGGGTCTCTGGAAACACCATATATTTT. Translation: CAWSDRVSGNTIYF.

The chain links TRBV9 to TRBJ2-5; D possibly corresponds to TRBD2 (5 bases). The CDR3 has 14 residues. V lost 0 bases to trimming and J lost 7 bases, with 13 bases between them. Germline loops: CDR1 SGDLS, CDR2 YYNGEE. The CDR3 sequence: CASSVEPSRGTQYF. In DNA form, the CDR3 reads TGTGCCAGCAGCGTAGAGCCTAGCCGGGGGACCCAGTACTTC.

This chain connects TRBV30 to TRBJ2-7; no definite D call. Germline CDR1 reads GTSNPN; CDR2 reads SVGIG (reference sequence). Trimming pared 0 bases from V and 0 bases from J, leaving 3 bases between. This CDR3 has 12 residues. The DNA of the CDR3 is TGTGCCTGGAGTGTCGGCTCCTACGAGCAGTACGTC. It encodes CAWSVGSYEQYV.

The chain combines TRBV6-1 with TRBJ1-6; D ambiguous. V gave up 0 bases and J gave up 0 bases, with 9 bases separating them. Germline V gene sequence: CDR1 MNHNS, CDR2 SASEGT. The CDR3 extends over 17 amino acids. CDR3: CASSEALVSSYNSPLHF. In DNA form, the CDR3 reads TGTGCCAGCAGTGAAGCGCTCGTAAGCTCCTATAATTCACCCCTCCACTTT.

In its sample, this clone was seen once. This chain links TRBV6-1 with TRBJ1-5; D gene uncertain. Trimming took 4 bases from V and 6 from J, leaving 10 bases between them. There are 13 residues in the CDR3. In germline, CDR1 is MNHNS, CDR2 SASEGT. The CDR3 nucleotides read TGTGCCAGCAGTGTAGAGGGCGGTCAGCCCCAGCATTTT. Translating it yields CASSVEGGQPQHF.

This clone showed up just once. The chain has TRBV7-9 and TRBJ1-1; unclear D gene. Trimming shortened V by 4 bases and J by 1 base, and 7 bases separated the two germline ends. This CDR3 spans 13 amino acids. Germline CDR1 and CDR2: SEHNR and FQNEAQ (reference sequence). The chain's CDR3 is CASSSTENTEAFF. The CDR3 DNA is TGTGCCAGCAGCTCCACAGAGAACACTGAAGCTTTCTTT. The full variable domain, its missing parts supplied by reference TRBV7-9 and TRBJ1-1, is DTGVSQNPRHKITKRGQNVTFRCDPISEHNRLYWYRQTLGQGPEFLTYFQNEAQLEKSRLLSDRFSAERPKGSFSTLEIQRTEQGDSAMYLCASSSTENTEAFFGQGTRLTVV.

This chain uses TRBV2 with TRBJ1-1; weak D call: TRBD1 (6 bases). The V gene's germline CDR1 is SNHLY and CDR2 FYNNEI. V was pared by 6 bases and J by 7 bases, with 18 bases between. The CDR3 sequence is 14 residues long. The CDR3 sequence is CASRTDRKPSEAFF. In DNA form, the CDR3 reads TGTGCCAGCAGAACAGACAGGAAACCGAGTGAAGCTTTCTTT.

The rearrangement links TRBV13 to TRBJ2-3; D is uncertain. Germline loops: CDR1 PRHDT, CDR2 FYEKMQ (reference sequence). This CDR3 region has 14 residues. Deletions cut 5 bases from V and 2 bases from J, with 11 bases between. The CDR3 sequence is CASSPPAPTDTQYF. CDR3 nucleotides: TGTGCCAGCAGCCCTCCGGCCCCCACAGATACGCAGTATTTT.

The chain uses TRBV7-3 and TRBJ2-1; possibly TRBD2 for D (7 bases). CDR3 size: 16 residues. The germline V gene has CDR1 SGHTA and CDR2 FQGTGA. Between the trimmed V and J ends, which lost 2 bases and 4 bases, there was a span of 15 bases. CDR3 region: CASSLEGGVDYNEQFF. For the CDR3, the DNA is TGTGCCAGCAGCTTAGAGGGGGGGGTCGATTACAATGAGCAGTTCTTC.

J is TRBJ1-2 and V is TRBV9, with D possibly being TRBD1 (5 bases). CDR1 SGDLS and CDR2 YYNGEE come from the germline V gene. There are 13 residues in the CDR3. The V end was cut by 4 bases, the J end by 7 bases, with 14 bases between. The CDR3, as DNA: TGTGCCAGCAGCCCCGGGGCAGGCCTTGGCTACACCTTC. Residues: CASSPGAGLGYTF. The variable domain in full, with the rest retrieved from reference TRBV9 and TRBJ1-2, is DSGVTQTPKHLITATGQRVTLRCSPRSGDLSVYWYQQSLDQGLQFLIQYYNGEERAKGNILERFSAQQFPDLHSELNLSSLELGDSALYFCASSPGAGLGYTFGSGTRLTVV.

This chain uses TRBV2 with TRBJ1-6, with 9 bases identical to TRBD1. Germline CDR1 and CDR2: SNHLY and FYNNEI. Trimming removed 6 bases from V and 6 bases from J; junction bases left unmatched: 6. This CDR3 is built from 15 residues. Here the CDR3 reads CASRVDRGANSPLHF. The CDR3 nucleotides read TGTGCCAGCAGGGTTGACAGGGGGGCTAATTCACCCCTCCACTTT.

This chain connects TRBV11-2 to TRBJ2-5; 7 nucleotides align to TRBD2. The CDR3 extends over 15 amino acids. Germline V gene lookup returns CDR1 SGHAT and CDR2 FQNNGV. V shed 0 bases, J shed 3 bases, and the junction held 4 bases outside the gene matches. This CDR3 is CASSLDDLAEETQYF. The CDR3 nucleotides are TGTGCCAGCAGCTTAGATGACCTAGCGGAAGAGACCCAGTACTTC.

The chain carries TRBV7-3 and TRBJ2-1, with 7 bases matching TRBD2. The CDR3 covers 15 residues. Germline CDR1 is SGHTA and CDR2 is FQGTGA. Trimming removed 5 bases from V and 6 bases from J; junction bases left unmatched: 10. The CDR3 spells CASSPIVAGGNEQFF. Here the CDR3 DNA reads TGTGCCAGCAGCCCAATAGTAGCGGGTGGCAATGAGCAGTTCTTC.

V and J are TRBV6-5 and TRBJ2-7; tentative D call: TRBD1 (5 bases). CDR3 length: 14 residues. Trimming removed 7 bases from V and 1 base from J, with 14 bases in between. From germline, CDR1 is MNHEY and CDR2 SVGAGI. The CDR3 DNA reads TGTGCCAGCAAGTCAGGGCGTGGGTCCTACGAGCAGTACTTC. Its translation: CASKSGRGSYEQYF.

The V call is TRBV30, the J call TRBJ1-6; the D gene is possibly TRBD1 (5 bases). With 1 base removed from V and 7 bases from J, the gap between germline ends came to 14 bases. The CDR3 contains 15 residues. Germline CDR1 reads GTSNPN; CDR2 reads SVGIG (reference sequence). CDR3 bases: TGTGCCTGGAGTGGGGACGGATTCCTAAATTCACCCCTCCACTTT. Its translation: CAWSGDGFLNSPLHF.

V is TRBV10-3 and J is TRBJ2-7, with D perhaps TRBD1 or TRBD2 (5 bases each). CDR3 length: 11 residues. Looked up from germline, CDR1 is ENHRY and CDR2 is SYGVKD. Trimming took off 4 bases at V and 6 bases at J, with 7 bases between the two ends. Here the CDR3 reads CAISAGGEQYF. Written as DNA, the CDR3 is TGTGCCATCAGTGCTGGGGGCGAGCAGTACTTC.

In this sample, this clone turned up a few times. The CDR3 here is CAISELTDTQYF. Here the CDR3 DNA reads TGTGCCATCAGTGAACTAACAGATACGCAGTATTTT. The chain carries TRBV10-3 and TRBJ2-3; D not certain. Germline CDR1 ENHRY, CDR2 SYGVKD. The CDR3 is made up of 12 amino acids. Trimming pared 3 bases from V and 3 bases from J, leaving 4 bases between.